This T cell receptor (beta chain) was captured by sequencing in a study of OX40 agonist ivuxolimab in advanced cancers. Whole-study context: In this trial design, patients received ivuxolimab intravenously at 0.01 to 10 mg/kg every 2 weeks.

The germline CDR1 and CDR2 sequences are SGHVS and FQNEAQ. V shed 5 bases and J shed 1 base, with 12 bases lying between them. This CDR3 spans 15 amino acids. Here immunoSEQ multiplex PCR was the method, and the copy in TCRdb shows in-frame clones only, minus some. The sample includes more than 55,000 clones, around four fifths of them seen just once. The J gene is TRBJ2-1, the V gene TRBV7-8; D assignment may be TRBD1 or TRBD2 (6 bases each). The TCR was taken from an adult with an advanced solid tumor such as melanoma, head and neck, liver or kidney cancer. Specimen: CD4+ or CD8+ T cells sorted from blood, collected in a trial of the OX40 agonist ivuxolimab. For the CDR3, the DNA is TGTGCCAGCAGCCCCCAGGGGAGGTCCTACAATGAGCAGTTCTTC. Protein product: CASSPQGRSYNEQFF.